This T cell receptor beta chain came from a study of T-cell memory formation after mild COVID-19. TCRdb passed the 5' RACE reads through MiXCR, listing each CDR3 protein once. The top ten clones hold 13% of a sample with about 350,000 distinct CDR3 sequences, approximately 27% of them seen once. Germline V gene data show CDR1 as SGDLS and CDR2 as YYNGEE. Trimming took 3 bases from V and 5 from J, leaving 6 bases between them. The CDR3 runs to 11 residues. Sequencing input: PBMCs or a T cell subset sorted from them (not recorded which). The chain links TRBV9 to TRBJ2-7; D unresolved. The sequence derives from an adult woman who had mild COVID-19 (a few samples of this study predate the infection). Cell type and time point are not known. The chain's CDR3 is CASSGRDEQYF. CDR3 DNA sequence: TGTGCCAGCAGCGGCCGGGACGAGCAGTACTTC.